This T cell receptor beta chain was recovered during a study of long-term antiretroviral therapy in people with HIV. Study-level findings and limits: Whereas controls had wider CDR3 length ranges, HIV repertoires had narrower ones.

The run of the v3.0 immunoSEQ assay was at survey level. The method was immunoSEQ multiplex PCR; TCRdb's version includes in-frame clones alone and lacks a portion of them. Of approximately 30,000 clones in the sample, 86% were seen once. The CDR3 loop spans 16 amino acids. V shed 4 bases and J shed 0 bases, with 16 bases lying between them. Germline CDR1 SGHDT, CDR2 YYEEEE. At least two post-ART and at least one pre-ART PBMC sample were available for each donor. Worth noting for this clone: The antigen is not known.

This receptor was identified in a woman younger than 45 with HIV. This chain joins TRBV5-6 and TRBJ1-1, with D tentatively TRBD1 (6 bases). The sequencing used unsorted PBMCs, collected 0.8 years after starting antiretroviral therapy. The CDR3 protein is CASSQTGYRVNTEAFF. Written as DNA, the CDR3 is TGTGCCAGCAGCCAAACGGGATACAGGGTGAACACTGAAGCTTTCTTT. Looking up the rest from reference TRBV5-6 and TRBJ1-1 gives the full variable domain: DAGVTQSPTHLIKTRGQQVTLRCSPKSGHDTVSWYQQALGQGPQFIFQYYEEEERQRGNFPDRFSGHQFPNYSSELNVNALLLGDSALYLCASSQTGYRVNTEAFFGQGTRLTVV.